The clone carrying this T cell receptor beta chain has ten or more counts. These data belong to a study of T-cell memory formation after mild COVID-19. Each CDR3 protein gets one entry after TCRdb re-called the 5' RACE reads with MiXCR. The repertoire has some 310,000 distinct CDR3 sequences, 20% to 25% of them found once; the top ten carry about 21%. V shed 1 base and J shed 7 bases, with 7 bases lying between them. The CDR3 consists of 13 residues. In germline, CDR1 is MGHDK, CDR2 SYGVNS. The chain has TRBV25-1 and TRBJ2-2; the D gene could be TRBD1 or TRBD2 (5 bases each). The receptor's source is a man younger than 35 who had mild COVID-19 (a few samples of this study predate the infection). Cell type and time point are not known. What was sequenced was PBMCs or a T cell subset sorted from them (not recorded which). The CDR3 DNA reads TGTGCCAGCAGTGAATCTGGGGGCGGGGAGCTGTTTTTT. Its protein product is CASSESGGGELFF.